This entry concerns a single T cell receptor beta chain. Its antigen is not yet known. The CDR3 is cut off 3 residues early in the read; its end comes from the germline J gene. TCR beta CDR3 regions were amplified by multiplex PCR using the immunoSEQ assay from an average of about 1.2 ug genomic DNA per sample. To correct primer bias, the assay used a complete synthetic TCR repertoire to set an amplification baseline. Amplicons were sequenced on the Illumina platform. On the study's bioinformatics: Sequence errors were corrected by clustering with frequency ratios and a modified nearest-neighbor algorithm, and the sequences were then analyzed in the immunoSEQ Analyzer using IMGT gene definitions. TCR richness and evenness were averaged over 20 rarefaction repeats at each rarefaction depth, excluding samples with fewer sequences than the depth. V, D and J gene relative abundances were compared between groups with Wilcoxon rank sum tests, applying FDR correction. An intraclass correlation of around 96% for TCR richness and an average of about 77% across 65 to 80 gene segments were obtained from the blinded duplicates. The clones in this table, taken by TCRdb from immuneACCESS, are in-frame only. Not every clone is retained; where verified, under half of the shortfall comes from an unresolved V gene, and the cause of the rest is unknown. The D gene and trimming were derived from the DNA, and the V and J assignments and clone size from that table. Per the sample table, the count is around 35,000 clones. The biggest ten clones account for approximately 1.5% of the sample.

Every participant had a single incident cervical HPV16 infection, and women with prevalent HPV16 infections were excluded. Cervical HPV DNA was detected by MY09/MY11 PCR, and genotyping was performed by dot-blot hybridization. Roughly 16 mL of heparinized blood were centrifuged, and the buffy coat was split into aliquots, frozen at -30 degrees C, and then kept at -80 degrees C. QIAGEN kits were used to extract genomic DNA from the buffy coat specimens. This sample was taken from a study of T cells in women clearing cervical HPV infection listed by TCRdb under 2018. Notes on the research overall: Cases were 20 to 25 women with histologically confirmed HPV16-related CIN3 or worse, including 2 invasive cancers. The controls were fewer than 30 women whose single incident HPV16 infection cleared within 12 months with no development of precancer or cancer. Blood from cases was collected at the visit where the lesion was first found, while blood from controls was collected once the infection could no longer be detected. For cases, a median interval of approximately 140 days, with an interquartile range of about 90 to 210 days, was observed between lesion detection and blood sampling. Since only a few of the women had HLA typing available, the possibility that HLA type was acting as a confounder could not be ruled out. An exploratory proof-of-principle case-control study, nested within the Guanacaste HPV Natural History Study in Costa Rica, was conducted to compare TCR repertoires across cervical HPV16 outcomes. Cases were matched to controls by age within five years and by the year the sample was collected. Cases had a median age of about 34 years and controls had a median age of approximately 40, with no significant differences in baseline characteristics. In the parent cohort, roughly 10,000 women aged 18 or older were enrolled in Guanacaste, Costa Rica, during 1993 to 1994 and were followed for six to seven years. Five blinded duplicates per group were added as quality controls, giving roughly 60 samples: about 50 participants and 10 replicates. General findings and caveats noted by the study authors: Cases had lower TRBV6-7 relative abundance than controls (approximately 0.1% versus 0.16%; Bonferroni P = 0.0008). By combining richness with V gene abundances, random forest classifiers separated cases from controls with an estimated AUC of about 0.82. T-cell numbers per sample were unknown, so richness differences could reflect varying T-cell content rather than repertoire biology. The cross-sectional design could not show whether associations preceded infection or resulted from it; effector/memory subsets and HPV-specific T cells were not isolated. TCR repertoire richness was significantly higher in CIN3+ cases than in controls across sequencing depths, while evenness did not differ.

CDR1 DFQATT and CDR2 SNEGSKA are derived from the germline V gene (reference sequence). The CDR3 runs 11 amino acids, cysteine and phenylalanine included. Sequencing covers 24 bases of the CDR3, shown here with the frame starting at base 1. Specimen: blood buffy coat. This sequence originates from a woman aged 18-69 years with a cervical HPV16 infection that either progressed to CIN3+ or cleared (not recorded which). The V and J genes are TRBV20-1 and TRBJ1-2, and TRBD1 aligns with 11 junction nucleotides. The CDR3 has the sequence CSARTGGGYTF. Incomplete CDR3 DNA: TGCAGTGCTCGGACAGGGGGCGGC.